This is a list of T cell receptor beta chains from one sample in a study of vaccination effects on CD4 cells after COVID-19. Produced via immunoSEQ multiplex PCR; TCRdb's table is partial and in-frame only. The top ten clones hold 15% to 20% of a sample with about 15,000 clones, 76% of them seen once. For these TCRs, the target antigens are not known. Here the sequenced sample was CD4+ T cells from PBMCs cultured with SARS-CoV-2 spike peptides, taken after COVID-19 vaccination. The receptors here all came from a human donor who had a prior SARS-CoV-2 infection. Each CDR3 is given with its conserved first and last residue. Clone size is not always given. Where it is, it says once, few, many or a class for expanded clones.

cdr3_aa	v_call	j_call	clone_size
CASSEIQGASEKLFF	TRBV9	TRBJ1-4	NA
CASSEASGRHANTGELFF	TRBV25-1	TRBJ2-2	NA
CASSIWATTGTEAFF	TRBV19	TRBJ1-1	NA
CARSIGQGRGGPVLSPLHF	TRBV5-3	TRBJ1-6	NA
CASSQAGGLAGDGTYNEQFF	TRBV4-2	TRBJ2-1	NA
CASSPRTSRETQYF	TRBV7-8	TRBJ2-5	NA
CASSWSGYQPQHF	TRBV7-2	TRBJ1-5	NA
CASSLQPNTEAFF	TRBV7-2	TRBJ1-1	NA
CATSSGGVWNTGELFF	TRBV15	TRBJ2-2	NA
CATSAGGAYNSGNTIYF	TRBV15	TRBJ1-3	NA
CASRAISGNTIYF	TRBV2	TRBJ1-3	NA
CASSPGTGDQETQYF	TRBV18	TRBJ2-5	few
CASSPPPKGETQYF	TRBV7-2	TRBJ2-5	NA
CASTWGQTQAFF	TRBV6-5	TRBJ1-1	NA
CASSPPSFVRAQYF	TRBV18	TRBJ2-3	few
CASSAIGTSGNTIYF	TRBV9	TRBJ1-3	NA
CASSASTGGAPGELFF	TRBV7-3	TRBJ2-2	NA
CASSVFPGLAGGPSYEQYF	TRBV19	TRBJ2-7	NA
CASSLVREYGYTF	TRBV12-3/TRBV12-4	TRBJ1-2	once
CATRGQPSNQPQHF	TRBV19	TRBJ1-5	NA
CASSSLGQVNTEAFF	TRBV6-5	TRBJ1-1	few
CASSPEGYEQYF	TRBV5-5	TRBJ2-7	few
CASGFTNLYEQYF	TRBV6-5	TRBJ2-7	few
CASSPTGFSGYTF	TRBV6-2/TRBV6-3	TRBJ1-2	NA
CASSLGLEETQYF	TRBV13	TRBJ2-5	NA
CASSLDGKGGYTF	TRBV9	TRBJ1-2	NA
CASSGTVNTGELFF	TRBV19	TRBJ2-2	NA
CASKGSLGDEKLFF	TRBV2	TRBJ1-4	NA
CASSPALAGGPYEQYF	TRBV18	TRBJ2-7	NA
CASSSTSFGTDTQYF	TRBV5-1	TRBJ2-3	few
CASSYGQGALSGYTF	TRBV7-2	TRBJ1-2	medium-sized
CASRLSLLVGELFF	TRBV7-3	TRBJ2-2	NA
CASSLTYQQGETQYF	TRBV7-3	TRBJ2-5	NA
CAAQQGSYEQYF	TRBV30	TRBJ2-7	NA
CASSPAGNTEAFF	TRBV3-1/TRBV3-2	TRBJ1-1	NA
CASSERVQETQYF	TRBV6-5	TRBJ2-5	NA
CASSHRIVNEKLFF	TRBV4-1	TRBJ1-4	NA
CASSVDSRTDTQYF	TRBV9	TRBJ2-3	NA
CASSLWGGDSSDTQYF	TRBV5-8	TRBJ2-3	NA
CASSVETAPYYGYTF	TRBV9	TRBJ1-2	NA
CASSLPPGQSYNEQFF	TRBV19	TRBJ2-1	NA
CSAATGDLVAFF	TRBV29-1	TRBJ1-1	NA
CASRAEETQYF	TRBV2	TRBJ2-5	NA
CASSVAPVGQETQYF	TRBV9	TRBJ2-5	NA
CASSSLGGDTEAFF	TRBV7-9	TRBJ1-1	once
CASSPPAGGSEQFF	TRBV18	TRBJ2-1	NA
CASSRTQNYGYTF	TRBV19	TRBJ1-2	NA